These 4 T cell receptor beta chains were all obtained from the same sample, sequenced in a study of CD8+ T cells in alopecia areata. Extraction of RNA preceded its reverse transcription into cDNA, which served as the sequencing template. TCRdb keeps only in-frame clones here, not all; method: immunoSEQ multiplex PCR. The top ten hold around 2.8% of the sample, which has roughly 120,000 clones, about 61% seen once. The sequenced material came from CD4+ T cells sorted from blood. These receptors were collected from a human donor in good health.

This chain connects TRBV30 to TRBJ1-2; D gene ambiguous. The CDR3 length is 13 residues. Trimming left V 0 bases short and J 8 bases short, with 13 bases between. CDR1 and CDR2 from the germline V gene are GTSNPN and SVGIG (reference sequence). CDR3 nucleotide sequence: TGTGCCTGGAGTGTACGCGGGTCAGTAGGCTACACCTTC. Translation: CAWSVRGSVGYTF.

V is TRBV6-5 and J is TRBJ2-4; no clear D gene. The germline V and J ends were trimmed by 8 bases and 0 bases, with 8 bases remaining between them. The CDR3 spans 13 residues. Germline CDR1 reads MNHEY; CDR2 reads SVGAGI. The CDR3, as DNA: TGTGCCAGCCTACCCCTAGCCAAAAACATTCAGTACTTC. Its translation is CASLPLAKNIQYF.

The chain is built from TRBV25-1 and TRBJ1-4; no definite D call. Per the germline V gene, CDR1 is MGHDK and CDR2 is SYGVNS. This CDR3 is built from 12 residues. The V gene lost 6 bases and the J gene lost 4 bases, with 6 bases spanning the gap. Written as DNA, the CDR3 is TGTGCCAGCAGACAGAGTAATGAAAAACTGTTTTTT. Translating it yields CASRQSNEKLFF. The full variable domain, in which reference TRBV25-1 and TRBJ1-4 provide the parts outside the CDR3, is EADIYQTPRYLVIGTGKKITLECSQTMGHDKMYWYQQDPGMELHLIHYSYGVNSTEKGDLSSESTVSRIRTEHFPLTLESARPSHTSQYLCASRQSNEKLFFGSGTQLSVL.

The rearrangement uses TRBV30 and TRBJ2-7; 10 bases match TRBD1. Germline V gene sequence: CDR1 GTSNPN, CDR2 SVGIG (reference sequence). CDR3 length: 14 residues. Trimming removed 3 bases from V and 5 bases from J; junction bases left unmatched: 7. The CDR3: CAWRAGTGDHEQYF. The CDR3 DNA follows: TGTGCCTGGAGGGCCGGGACAGGGGACCACGAGCAGTACTTC.